One and the same sample provided the 24 T cell receptor beta chains below, sequenced in a study of blood T cell repertoires in COVID-19. Some clones are missing from TCRdb's copy, which holds only in-frame ones; the method was immunoSEQ multiplex PCR. This table holds over 100,000 clones, roughly 91% found once. The sample consisted of peripheral blood. The receptors come from a man in his 60s with COVID-19, enrolled during active disease.

This chain uses TRBV7-2 with TRBJ2-7; the match to TRBD1 covers 7 bases. CDR1 is SGHTA, CDR2 FQGNSA, per germline. The CDR3 is made up of 15 amino acids. V gave up 3 bases and J gave up 1 base; unmatched junction bases: 6. Here the CDR3 DNA reads TGTGCCAGCAGCTTCGACAGGGATATTTCCTACGAGCAGTACTTC. Translated, it gives CASSFDRDISYEQYF.

This chain links TRBV29-1 with TRBJ1-2, with 8 bases that match TRBD1. The CDR3 covers 12 residues. CDR1 and CDR2 (germline): SQVTM, ANQGSEA. The ends lost 6 bases at V and 4 bases at J; junction bases unmatched: 4. CDR3 sequence reads: CSVPDRVYGYTF. DNA of the CDR3: TGCAGCGTCCCGGACAGGGTCTATGGCTACACCTTC.

The table lists this clone with a count of one. Within the sample, other DNA sequences also encode this same CDR3. The chain links TRBV7-2 to TRBJ1-5; TRBD1 might be the D (6 bases). Trimming removed 3 bases at V and 5 bases at J, with 11 bases between. There are 14 residues in the CDR3. Germline CDR1 SGHTA, CDR2 FQGNSA. The CDR3: CASSLRGGDQPQHF. CDR3 nucleotides: TGTGCCAGCAGCTTGAGGGGGGGGGATCAGCCCCAGCATTTT.

This clone was found once. The V call is TRBV3-1 (or the pseudogene TRBV3-2), the J call TRBJ2-2, with D perhaps matching TRBD2 (5 bases). Germline lookup yields CDR1 LGHDT and CDR2 YNNKEL (reference sequence). V lost 1 base and J 6 bases, leaving 12 bases between the germline ends. The CDR3 is made up of 15 amino acids. CDR3 DNA: TGTGCCAGCAGCCAAGGGGCCCTGCGGGCCGGGGAGCTGTTTTTT. This sequence encodes CASSQGALRAGELFF.

This clone was seen only once. The gene calls are TRBV27 and TRBJ2-3, with 10 positions matching TRBD1. V was clipped by 2 bases and J by 1 base; unmatched bases: 6. This CDR3 has 17 residues. Germline-derived CDR1 and CDR2 are MNHEY and SMNVEV (reference sequence). CDR3 sequence (DNA): TGTGCCAGCAGTTTACACCGGGGGACAGGGGGCACAGATACGCAGTATTTT. This encodes CASSLHRGTGGTDTQYF.

This clone occurred a few times. J is TRBJ1-2 and V is TRBV29-1; TRBD1 matches 9 bases. The CDR3 is 14 amino acids. CDR1 and CDR2 from the germline V gene are SQVTM and ANQGSEA. V gave up 3 bases and J gave up 6 bases; unmatched junction bases: 8. The chain's CDR3 is CSVDTGGQGHGYTF. In nucleotides, the CDR3 is TGCAGCGTTGATACTGGGGGACAGGGCCATGGCTACACCTTC.

The J gene is TRBJ1-2, the V gene TRBV7-9; 7 positions agree with TRBD1. The germline V gene has CDR1 SEHNR and CDR2 FQNEAQ (reference sequence). The CDR3 is 15 amino acids. With V trimmed by 6 bases and J by 5 bases, 12 bases remained unmatched. This CDR3 is CASSLTSGTEYGYTF. The CDR3 DNA reads TGTGCCAGCAGTTTAACGTCCGGGACAGAATATGGCTACACCTTC.

The chain links TRBV30 to TRBJ1-6; tentatively, D is TRBD1 (6 bases). V dropped 6 bases and J dropped 7 bases, with 16 bases sitting between them. The CDR3 spans 14 residues. CDR1 GTSNPN and CDR2 SVGIG come from the germline V gene (reference sequence). In nucleotides, the CDR3 is TGTGCCTGTCAATCAACAGGGTCCAATTCACCCCTCCACTTT. Protein sequence: CACQSTGSNSPLHF.

J is TRBJ1-3 and V is TRBV6-1, with D unclear. The CDR3 length is 15 residues. Germline V gene sequence: CDR1 MNHNS, CDR2 SASEGT. V lost 3 bases to trimming and J lost 4 bases, with 13 bases between them. CDR3 sequence reads: CASSESAGTGNTIYF. The CDR3 DNA follows: TGTGCCAGCAGTGAGAGCGCTGGAACGGGAAACACCATATATTTT.

This clone turned up a few times. J is TRBJ1-2 and V is TRBV14; possibly TRBD1 for D (6 bases). Germline lookup yields CDR1 SGHDN and CDR2 FVKESK. The CDR3 spans 12 residues. V was pared by 3 bases and J by 6 bases, with 8 bases between. Here the CDR3 reads CASSQGANGYTF. CDR3 sequence (DNA): TGTGCCAGCAGCCAGGGGGCGAATGGCTACACCTTC.

This chain connects TRBV7-9 to TRBJ2-1; 8 nucleotides line up with TRBD1. The trim removed 8 bases at V and 2 bases at J, leaving 11 bases unmatched. This CDR3 spans 16 amino acids. Germline CDR1 reads SEHNR; CDR2 reads FQNEAQ (reference sequence). The CDR3, as DNA: TGTGCCAGCGCTCAAGGTTCGACAGGGGCCTACAATGAGCAGTTCTTC. It specifies CASAQGSTGAYNEQFF.

This clone was observed a few times. This chain links TRBV12-5 with TRBJ1-5; 7 nucleotides agree with TRBD1. This CDR3 comprises 19 residues. Germline V CDR1 and CDR2: LGHNT, FRNRAP. Trimming took 0 bases from V and 4 from J; bases not matched to a gene: 15. The CDR3 protein is CASGLVGTRTGKMNQPQHF. The CDR3 nucleotides read TGTGCTAGTGGTTTGGTAGGGACTAGGACAGGAAAAATGAATCAGCCCCAGCATTTT.

The chain links TRBV9 to TRBJ1-1; a possible D gene is TRBD1 (6 bases). The germline CDR1 and CDR2 sequences are SGDLS and YYNGEE. Trimming shortened V by 0 bases and J by 1 base, and 10 bases separated the two germline ends. The CDR3 consists of 15 residues. Here the CDR3 reads CASSVVAGANTEAFF. The DNA of the CDR3 is TGTGCCAGCAGCGTAGTGGCAGGGGCGAACACTGAAGCTTTCTTT.

With regard to this clone: This sample also contains other DNA sequences that code for the same CDR3. This chain joins TRBV6-5 and TRBJ2-3, with 12 nucleotides matching TRBD2. CDR3 length: 15 residues. CDR1 and CDR2 from the germline V gene are MNHEY and SVGAGI. J lost 5 bases, V lost 5 bases, and 5 bases had no gene match. CDR3 in amino acids: CASSPTSGGRDTQYF. DNA of the CDR3: TGTGCCAGCAGTCCGACTAGCGGGGGCCGAGATACGCAGTATTTT.

CDR3 sequence reads: CASSFSGRWYNEQFF. The DNA of the CDR3 is TGTGCCAGCAGTTTTTCAGGCCGCTGGTACAATGAGCAGTTCTTC. The chain uses TRBV28 and TRBJ2-1, with D unclear. Germline lookup yields CDR1 MDHEN and CDR2 SYDVKM. The CDR3 sequence is 15 residues long. Trimming left V 3 bases short and J 4 bases short, with 13 bases between.

The chain couples TRBV7-6 to TRBJ1-6; a weak D match, TRBD1 (5 bases). The germline CDR1 and CDR2 sequences are SGHVS and FNYEAQ. The length of the CDR3 is 18 residues. With 5 bases removed from V and 5 bases from J, the gap between germline ends came to 22 bases. This CDR3 reads CASSRGGLGTGNNSPLHF. DNA for the CDR3: TGTGCCAGCAGCCGTGGTGGGTTGGGAACAGGAAATAATTCACCCCTCCACTTT. Drawing the rest from reference TRBV7-6 and TRBJ1-6, the complete variable domain is GAGVSQSPRYKVTKRGQDVALRCDPISGHVSLYWYRQALGQGPEFLTYFNYEAQQDKSGLPNDRFSAERPEGSISTLTIQRTEQRDSAMYRCASSRGGLGTGNNSPLHFGNGTRLTVT.

CDR3 protein: CASRNGQVYTGELFF. DNA of the CDR3: TGTGCCAGCCGAAACGGACAGGTCTACACCGGGGAGCTGTTTTTT. The rearrangement links TRBV7-2 to TRBJ2-2, with TRBD1 matching 7 bases. This CDR3 spans 15 amino acids. Germline CDR1 reads SGHTA; CDR2 reads FQGNSA. V gave up 8 bases and J gave up 3 bases; unmatched junction bases: 9.

The CDR3 reads CASRSRGGTGANVLTF. The CDR3, as DNA: TGTGCCAGCAGATCAAGGGGCGGTACAGGGGCCAACGTCCTGACTTTC. The V and J genes are TRBV2 and TRBJ2-6, with a possible D match to TRBD1 (5 bases). Germline CDR1 reads SNHLY; CDR2 reads FYNNEI. CDR3 length: 16 residues. Trimming pared 6 bases from V and 4 bases from J, leaving 16 bases between.

J is TRBJ2-3 and V is TRBV27; TRBD2 aligns across 7 bases. This CDR3 contains 14 residues. Germline loops: CDR1 MNHEY, CDR2 SMNVEV (reference sequence). V lost 8 bases and J lost 4; bases outside the gene matches: 9. Here the CDR3 reads CASSDGTTSDTQYF. CDR3 nucleotides: TGTGCCAGCTCGGATGGGACTACTTCAGATACGCAGTATTTT.

The chain has TRBV4-1 and TRBJ1-2, with 7 bases that match TRBD1. V dropped 3 bases and J dropped 7; count of bases not matched to a gene: 11. Germline values: CDR1 MGHRA, CDR2 YSYEKL. The CDR3 spans 15 residues. The DNA of the CDR3 is TGCGCCAGCAGCCATACCGGAGGAGGGGGCTCTGGCTACACCTTC. Its translation: CASSHTGGGGSGYTF.

This rearrangement joins TRBV6-5 to TRBJ2-7, with TRBD1 matching 9 bases. This CDR3 region has 13 residues. CDR1 and CDR2 (germline): MNHEY, SVGAGI. V was clipped by 10 bases and J by 3 bases; unmatched bases: 7. The CDR3 DNA follows: TGTGCCACGACAGGGGGAATTTACTACGAGCAGTACTTC. This codes for CATTGGIYYEQYF.

The rearrangement links TRBV5-1 to TRBJ1-1, with D unclear. The ends were cut back, 4 bases at V and 0 bases at J, with 10 bases in the middle. CDR1 is SGHRS, CDR2 YFSETQ, per germline. This CDR3 has 14 amino acids. CDR3 residues: CASSLTSLNTEAFF. Written as DNA, the CDR3 is TGCGCCAGCAGCCTGACAAGTTTGAACACTGAAGCTTTCTTT.

V and J are TRBV5-4 and TRBJ1-2; a weak D match, TRBD1 (6 bases). The V gene lost 2 bases and the J gene lost 2 bases, with 13 bases spanning the gap. This CDR3 has 15 residues. Germline-derived CDR1 and CDR2 are SGHNT and YYREEE (reference sequence). CDR3 coding DNA: TGTGCCAGCAGCTTTAAGGGGGAGGGGAACTATGGCTACACCTTC. This translates into CASSFKGEGNYGYTF.

This chain connects TRBV6-5 to TRBJ2-6; D gene ambiguous. With 4 bases removed from V and 0 bases from J, the gap between germline ends came to 4 bases. CDR3 length: 14 amino acids. Germline loops: CDR1 MNHEY, CDR2 SVGAGI. The CDR3 here is CASSFSSGANVLTF. The CDR3 bases are TGTGCCAGCAGTTTTAGCTCTGGGGCCAACGTCCTGACTTTC.